The clone carrying this T cell receptor beta chain was seen only a few times. Its antigen is still unknown. Next came a second PCR, run for 7 to 11 cycles, which used a sample-barcoded 5' primer along with a J-beta primer mix. A template-switch adaptor with 12 random nucleotides tagged each cDNA molecule. TCRdb ran MiXCR on the 5' RACE reads and lists one entry per CDR3 protein. The sample carries more than 800,000 distinct CDR3 sequences, under 45% recorded once. This entry comes from a study of blood T cells in healthy people across ages. Looking at the study overall: Per two T cells, about one barcoded beta molecule was captured through template switching. Study-level points and caveats: In older individuals, TCR beta diversity per million T cells was lower, falling roughly linearly with age. Donors of long life had a larger count of naive CD4+ cells and greater diversity than aged donors.

The sequence came from an older woman in good health. The sequenced sample consisted of blood.

The DNA of the CDR3 is TGCGCCAGCAGCGCCAACAGGGAGATGGGCTACACCTTC. This sequence encodes CASSANREMGYTF. The genes are TRBV5-1 and TRBJ1-2; possibly TRBD1 for D (6 bases). There are 13 residues in the CDR3. Trimming removed 4 bases from V and 8 bases from J, with 15 bases in between. CDR1 is SGHRS, CDR2 YFSETQ, per germline.